These T cell receptor beta chains were read from a single sample in a study of cytomegalovirus exposure and HLA in healthy donors. Data came from immunoSEQ multiplex PCR; TCRdb stores just in-frame clones and leaves some out. The sample includes some 200,000 clones, 65% to 85% of them seen just once. The sequencing sample was made of PBMCs. The source of these receptors is a man aged 45 to 65 in good health and CMV-seronegative. CDR3s include the opening cysteine and the closing phenylalanine or tryptophan. Fields, in order: D gene, clone size, J gene, V gene, CDR3 DNA, CDR3 protein. The D gene is left open where the match is weak. A clone size is listed for some rows: how often the clone was seen (once, few, many), or a class if it is expanded.

TRBD1 | NA | TRBJ1-2 | TRBV6-5 | TGTGCCAGCAGTAACCGGGACAGGTCGAACTATGGCTACACCTTC | CASSNRDRSNYGYTF
TRBD2 | NA | TRBJ2-1 | TRBV30 | TGTGCCTGGAGGCCACGACTAGCGGGGTCCTACAATGAGCAGTTCTTC | CAWRPRLAGSYNEQFF
NA | few | TRBJ1-4 | TRBV6-5 | TGTGCCAGCAGCTTGACAGGACGGACTAATGAAAAACTGTTTTTT | CASSLTGRTNEKLFF
TRBD2 | NA | TRBJ2-1 | TRBV7-6 | TGTGCCAGCAGCCTCCTCTTAATGGCTAGCGGATGGGATGAGCAGTTCTTC | CASSLLLMASGWDEQFF
TRBD1 | NA | TRBJ2-5 | TRBV23-1 | TGCGCCAGCGGACGACAGGGGCGAAGAGAGACCCAGTACTTC | CASGRQGRRETQYF
NA | NA | TRBJ2-1 | TRBV9 | TGTGCCAGCAGCCCCCCTGGAGGGATGGCGTTCTTC | CASSPPGGMAFF
NA | NA | TRBJ2-7 | TRBV6-1 | TGTGCCAGCAGTGGCGGGACTCCTCTCTCCTACGAGCAGTACTTC | CASSGGTPLSYEQYF
TRBD2 | once | TRBJ2-1 | TRBV5-1 | TGCGCCAGCAGCTTGGCCGGGGGGAATGAGCAGTTCTTC | CASSLAGGNEQFF
NA | NA | TRBJ2-5 | TRBV6-5 | TGTGCCAGCAGTTACGGGGCAGGGACTGAGACCCAGTACTTC | CASSYGAGTETQYF
TRBD1 | NA | TRBJ2-1 | TRBV6-1 | TGTGCCAGCAGTGCCAGGGGGACAAAGCCAAACAATGAGCAGTTCTTC | CASSARGTKPNNEQFF
NA | once | TRBJ1-1 | TRBV7-9 | TGTGCCAGCAGCTTCCGAGAAGATGAAGCTTTCTTT | CASSFREDEAFF
TRBD2 | NA | TRBJ2-1 | TRBV2 | TGTGCCAGCAGTGAAGGGACTAGCGGGTACAATGAGCAGTTCTTC | CASSEGTSGYNEQFF
NA | once | TRBJ2-7 | TRBV27 | TGTGCCAGCAGTTTAAGACCGGGGGCCTACGAGCAGTACTTC | CASSLRPGAYEQYF
TRBD2 | NA | TRBJ2-7 | TRBV7-9 | TGTGCCAGCAGCTTAGGGGCCCCGGGGTCTAGCGGTGACTACGAGCAGTACTTC | CASSLGAPGSSGDYEQYF
NA | NA | TRBJ1-5 | TRBV21-1 | TGTGCCAGCAGCAAAGTCAGGGAGCCCCAGCATTTT | CASSKVREPQHF
NA | NA | TRBJ2-7 | TRBV7-9 | TGTGCCAGCAGCAAAGGACAGAGCTACGAGCAGTACTTC | CASSKGQSYEQYF
TRBD2 | NA | TRBJ2-1 | TRBV2 | TGTGCCAGCAGTGCTGCCCCTCTAGCGGGACCCTACAATGAGCAGTTCTTC | CASSAAPLAGPYNEQFF
NA | NA | TRBJ1-3 | TRBV30 | TGTGCCTGGAATCCATTGGGGGGTTCTGGAAACACCATATATTTT | CAWNPLGGSGNTIYF
NA | NA | TRBJ1-5 | TRBV30 | TGTGCCTGGAGTGTTGAGGGAAATCAGCCCCAGCATTTT | CAWSVEGNQPQHF
NA | NA | TRBJ2-7 | TRBV6-5 | TGTGCCAGCAGTTACCAGGAGGGGGGGAGCTACGAGCAGTACTTC | CASSYQEGGSYEQYF
TRBD2 | NA | TRBJ2-5 | TRBV25-1 | TGTGCCAGCAGCATGAAAGGAGCGGGAGGAGAGACCCAGTACTTC | CASSMKGAGGETQYF
TRBD2 | few | TRBJ2-1 | TRBV25-1 | TGTGCCAGCGGGATAGCGGGAGGGGTCAACAATGAGCAGTTCTTC | CASGIAGGVNNEQFF
NA | NA | TRBJ2-1 | TRBV11-3 | TGTGCCAGCAGCTTAGTCCCGGGTTCTTGGAATGAGCAGTTCTTC | CASSLVPGSWNEQFF
TRBD2 | once | TRBJ2-4 | TRBV2 | TGTGCCAGCGAGGGACTAGCGGGAGAGAAAAACATTCAGTACTTC | CASEGLAGEKNIQYF
TRBD1 | NA | TRBJ2-7 | TRBV27 | TGTGCCAGTGCGTACAAGGGACAGGCCCCTTACGAGCAGTACTTC | CASAYKGQAPYEQYF
NA | NA | TRBJ2-4 | TRBV7-9 | TGTGCCAGCAGCTCCGGTGGGGGGACCAAAAACATTCAGTACTTC | CASSSGGGTKNIQYF
NA | once | TRBJ1-1 | TRBV27 | TGTGCCAGCAGTTTATGGGCGGGCGTCACAACCCCTGAAGCTTTCTTT | CASSLWAGVTTPEAFF
NA | NA | TRBJ2-2 | TRBV2 | TGTGCCAGCAGTCAGGGGCCCGGGGAGCTGTTTTTT | CASSQGPGELFF
NA | NA | TRBJ2-5 | TRBV15 | TGTGCCACCAGCAGAGTAGAGGAGACCCAGTACTTC | CATSRVEETQYF
TRBD1 | NA | TRBJ2-1 | TRBV29-1 | TGCGGGACAGGTCTTTCATACAATGAGCAGTTCTTC | CGTGLSYNEQFF
TRBD1 | NA | TRBJ1-4 | TRBV7-9 | TGTGCCAGCCATGCCGCGGGACAGGGAAATGAAAAACTGTTTTTT | CASHAAGQGNEKLFF